This T cell receptor (beta chain) appears in the sequencing data of a study of blood T cell repertoires in COVID-19. For the study at large: Sample material is recorded as cDNA or gDNA derived from T cells, B-cell-depleted T cells, or PBMCs.

What the recovered Cohort 3 donors had was two negative PCRs, clearance, or symptom resolution. The authors' processing: Scientists estimated how many nucleated cells there were by amplifying reference gene primers. Sequencing used immunoSEQ multiplex PCR; TCRdb keeps in-frame clones, though not all of them. V, J and clone size are those of that table, while D and trimming were read from the DNA. Of 200,000 to 250,000 clones listed, 70% to 90% are singletons. The sequence was collected from a man aged 25-45 years who had recovered from COVID-19. The material sequenced was PBMCs or T cells enriched from blood (not recorded which).

The CDR3 coding sequence is TGTGCCAGCTCATCATTTCCAGGGGACACGCAGTATTTT. Residues: CASSSFPGDTQYF. The chain joins TRBV3-1 (or the pseudogene TRBV3-2) to TRBJ2-3, with a weak D call TRBD1 (6 bases). Germline V gene sequence: CDR1 LGHDT, CDR2 YNNKEL (reference sequence). V shed 8 bases and J shed 9 bases, with 18 bases lying between them. The CDR3 sequence is 13 residues long.